This T cell receptor beta chain was identified in a study of tumor and adjacent non-tumor tissue in lung cancer. Study summary: On average, productive TCRbeta reads reached 4 million to 5 million per sample. Regarding the study as a whole: Normal lung showed higher cumulative top 100 clone frequency than tumor. Shorter survival was associated with higher TCR diversity in tumors.

The library came from three nested PCR rounds adapted from ARM-PCR protocols. One entry per CDR3 protein, called by TCRdb with MiXCR from the multiplex PCR reads. Of 90,000 or so distinct CDR3 sequences in the sample, roughly 62% are singletons; the top ten hold roughly 15%. Turning to this clonotype: Its target is unknown. This may be a read error: a much more frequent sequence differs by one nucleotide.

Germline V gene sequence: CDR1 WSHSY, CDR2 SAAADI. The CDR3 spans 17 residues. Trimming cost V 7 bases and J 2 bases, with 18 bases left between them. This sample's RNA came from whole unsorted tissue. This TCR was sampled from a man between 65 and 80 years old with non-small cell lung cancer. The sequenced material came from lung tumor tissue. The chain uses TRBV10-2 and TRBJ1-6; D ambiguous. DNA for the CDR3: TGCGCCAGCACCGACCTGCGGAACACGGCCTATAATTCACCCCTCCACTTT. Protein product: CASTDLRNTAYNSPLHF.